The present entry profiles one TCR beta chain with its context. Sequencing was performed with immunoSEQ multiplex PCR; in TCRdb, only in-frame clones are kept and a portion is missing. The sample lists approximately 180,000 clones, approximately 78% occurring once. The sample originates from a study of blood T cell repertoires in COVID-19. The CDR3 is made up of 15 amino acids. Germline V gene data show CDR1 as SGHTA and CDR2 as FQGTGA. V was clipped by 5 bases and J by 0 bases; unmatched bases: 1. This TCR was sampled from a woman aged 45-59 years who had recovered from COVID-19. The chain joins TRBV7-3 to TRBJ2-2; TRBD2 matches 9 bases. The sample was PBMCs or T cells enriched from blood (not recorded which). In DNA, the CDR3 is TGTGCCAGCAGCGCTAGCGGGGCGAACACCGGGGAGCTGTTTTTT. It codes for CASSASGANTGELFF.